These 16 T cell receptor beta chains share one sample of origin, sequenced in a study of CD8+CD57+ T cells in acquired aplastic anemia. CDR3 and TCR beta VDJ profiling relied on genomic DNA as the template. MiXCR, run by TCRdb on the reads, gives a single entry per CDR3 protein. This table has roughly 260,000 distinct CDR3 sequences, 40% to 50% appearing once. Patients chosen for sequencing had shown CD8+CD57+ cell expansion by flow cytometry. The sequenced sample consisted of sorted CD4+, CD8+, or CD8+CD57+ T cells (not recorded which) from PBMCs. The receptors derive from a human donor with aplastic anemia.

The count of this clonotype is one. This CDR3 is missing its conserved last phenylalanine or tryptophan, likely due to a read error. It is unclear where the CDR3 begins or ends on the DNA, so no DNA is shown, and the CDR3 is as TCRdb lists it. This chain uses TRBV29-1 with TRBJ2-5. From germline, CDR1 is SQVTM and CDR2 ANQGSEA. Ends included, the CDR3 has 9 residues. The CDR3 reads CSVQGTFGS.

In its sample, this clonotype was seen many times. The chain is built from TRBV20-1 and TRBJ1-1; no definite D call. This CDR3 contains 11 residues. Germline CDR1 reads DFQATT; CDR2 reads SNEGSKA (reference sequence). The ends were cut back, 1 base at V and 7 bases at J, with 7 bases in the middle. Here the CDR3 DNA reads TGCAGTGCTAGAGTCCCAGATGAAGCTTTCTTT. The encoded protein is CSARVPDEAFF.

This clonotype occurred many times. This CDR3 is CASSLEGGFQPQHF. For the CDR3, the DNA is TGCGCCAGCAGCTTGGAAGGAGGGTTTCAGCCCCAGCATTTT. The J gene is TRBJ1-5, the V gene TRBV5-1; D not resolved. This CDR3 contains 14 residues. The V end was cut by 0 bases, the J end by 6 bases, with 10 bases between. Germline V gene sequence: CDR1 SGHRS, CDR2 YFSETQ.

The chain couples TRBV10-3 to TRBJ1-2; tentative D call: TRBD1 (5 bases). This CDR3 has 14 amino acids. Germline V gene data show CDR1 as ENHRY and CDR2 as SYGVKD. Trimming removed 2 bases at V and 4 bases at J, with 11 bases between. CDR3 region: CAISEKQGTYGYTF. CDR3 sequence (DNA): TGTGCCATCAGTGAGAAGCAGGGAACCTATGGCTACACCTTC.

J is TRBJ2-7 and V is TRBV11-3; possible D gene TRBD2, 6 bases. This CDR3 is built from 17 residues. Looked up from germline, CDR1 is SGHNT and CDR2 is YENEEA. Trimming removed 6 bases from V and 0 bases from J, with 21 bases in between. The CDR3 is CASSIPSSGDFSYEQYF. In nucleotides, the CDR3 is TGTGCCAGCAGTATCCCCTCCTCGGGGGATTTCTCCTACGAGCAGTACTTC. Full variable domain (outside the CDR3, taken from reference TRBV11-3 and TRBJ2-7): EAGVVQSPRYKIIEKKQPVAFWCNPISGHNTLYWYLQNLGQGPELLIRYENEEAVDDSQLPKDRFSAERLKGVDSTLKIQPAELGDSAVYLCASSIPSSGDFSYEQYFGPGTRLTVT.

This chain uses TRBV20-1 with TRBJ2-6, with D possibly matching TRBD1 (6 bases). CDR1 DFQATT and CDR2 SNEGSKA come from the germline V gene (reference sequence). The CDR3 spans 13 residues. V was pared by 7 bases and J by 7 bases, with 14 bases between. CDR3 loop: CSVPYGTANVLTF. Here the CDR3 DNA reads TGCAGTGTACCGTATGGGACAGCCAACGTCCTGACTTTC.

The J gene is TRBJ2-6, the V gene TRBV6-1, with D unclear. Trimming took off 2 bases at V and 0 bases at J, with 5 bases between the two ends. The CDR3 runs 15 residues. Germline V gene data show CDR1 as MNHNS and CDR2 as SASEGT. CDR3 residues: CASSEHTSGANVLTF. CDR3 sequence (DNA): TGTGCCAGCAGTGAACACACCTCTGGGGCCAACGTCCTGACTTTC.

This chain joins TRBV10-1 and TRBJ2-3; TRBD2 might be the D (5 bases). This CDR3 is built from 14 residues. Germline V CDR1 and CDR2: WNHNN, SYGVQD (reference sequence). With 3 bases removed from V and 3 bases from J, the gap between germline ends came to 10 bases. Here the CDR3 reads CASSEHGLTDTQYF. CDR3 nucleotides: TGCGCCAGCAGTGAACATGGACTTACAGATACGCAGTATTTT.

V gene TRBV14 combines with J gene TRBJ1-1; 7 bases fit TRBD1. The germline gives CDR1 SGHDN, CDR2 FVKESK. The CDR3 runs to 13 residues. V lost 4 bases and J lost 4; bases outside the gene matches: 3. Here the CDR3 DNA reads TGTGCCAGCAGCCCCAACAGGGGCACTGAAGCTTTCTTT. Protein product: CASSPNRGTEAFF.

The table lists this clonotype with a few counts. The J gene is TRBJ1-6, the V gene TRBV15, with no clear D. Trimming removed 1 base from V and 5 bases from J, with 9 bases in between. Per the germline V gene, CDR1 is LNHNV and CDR2 is YYDKDF (reference sequence). This CDR3 has 15 residues. The CDR3 sequence: CATSRAAGDNSPLHF. In nucleotides, the CDR3 is TGTGCCACCAGCAGAGCGGCAGGCGATAATTCACCCCTCCACTTT.

V usage is TRBV19 and J usage is TRBJ2-5, with TRBD1 as a possible D gene (5 bases). In germline, CDR1 is LNHDA, CDR2 SQIVND (reference sequence). This CDR3 region has 13 residues. V was shortened by 4 bases and J by 2 bases, with 8 bases between the two germline ends. The CDR3 region has the DNA TGTGCCAGTAGTACCAGACAGCAAGAGACCCAGTACTTC. Its protein is CASSTRQQETQYF.

The rearrangement joins TRBV7-2 to TRBJ2-7; D is perhaps TRBD2 (7 bases). CDR1 is SGHTA and CDR2 is FQGNSA in the germline V gene. The ends were cut back, 5 bases at V and 3 bases at J, with 17 bases in the middle. CDR3 length equals 15 residues. The CDR3 sequence: CASSAIGGGSYEQYF. The CDR3 nucleotides are TGTGCCAGCAGCGCGATAGGGGGGGGGAGCTACGAGCAGTACTTC.

This clonotype has at least ten counts. The rearrangement links TRBV7-9 to TRBJ2-1; D is perhaps TRBD2 (5 bases). From germline, CDR1 is SEHNR and CDR2 FQNEAQ (reference sequence). The CDR3 is made up of 16 amino acids. V was clipped by 5 bases and J by 5 bases, with 19 bases between them. The CDR3 DNA reads TGTGCCAGCAGCGGGCGGGTGGATTACGAGAACAATGAGCAGTTCTTC. This translates into CASSGRVDYENNEQFF.

This clonotype was counted only a few times. This sequence may be a read error, since a much larger clone differs from it by one base. The V call is TRBV5-1, the J call TRBJ1-1, with D unclear. The CDR3 is 15 amino acids. Per the germline V gene, CDR1 is SGHRS and CDR2 is YFSETQ. CDR3 residues: CASIDQSVSNTEAFF. DNA of the CDR3: TGTGCCAGCATCGACCAAAGCGTCTCGAACACTGAAGCTTTCTTT.

The V call is TRBV7-9, the J call TRBJ2-5; D remains ambiguous. There are 12 residues in the CDR3. Trimming removed 2 bases at V and 2 bases at J, with 3 bases between. Per germline, CDR1 SEHNR and CDR2 FQNEAQ (reference sequence). Here the CDR3 reads CASSLRQETQYF. For the CDR3, the DNA is TGTGCCAGCAGCTTACGACAAGAGACCCAGTACTTC.

With regard to this clonotype: A single base separates this from a much larger clone, so it may be a read error. The CDR3 loop reads CASSLEGGTYEQYF. In nucleotides, the CDR3 is TGCGCCAGCAGCTTGGAGGGAGGGACCTACGAGCAGTACTTC. The genes are TRBV5-1 and TRBJ2-7; the match to TRBD2 covers 7 bases. The length of the CDR3 is 14 residues. The germline V gene has CDR1 SGHRS and CDR2 YFSETQ. V shed 0 bases and J 2 bases; nucleotides not matched to a gene: 2.